This T cell receptor beta chain was captured in a study of T cell changes during pregnancy in multiple sclerosis. TCRdb's copy holds only in-frame clones and misses some; the assay was immunoSEQ multiplex PCR. The data show tens of thousands of clones, over 75% seen once. This clone was seen a few times. This CDR3 region has 14 residues. From germline, CDR1 is SGHRS and CDR2 YFSETQ. V gave up 3 bases and J gave up 10 bases; unmatched junction bases: 5. This chain connects TRBV5-1 to TRBJ1-6, with TRBD1 matching over 9 bases. The origin of this receptor is a female donor in good health, enrolled as a control in a pregnancy study. The sequencing here drew on CD4+ T cells from peripheral blood mononuclear cells, taken in the first trimester of pregnancy. The CDR3 DNA reads TGCGCCAGCAGCTCGACAGGGGGTGGGTCACCCCTCCACTTT. Translation gives CASSSTGGGSPLHF.